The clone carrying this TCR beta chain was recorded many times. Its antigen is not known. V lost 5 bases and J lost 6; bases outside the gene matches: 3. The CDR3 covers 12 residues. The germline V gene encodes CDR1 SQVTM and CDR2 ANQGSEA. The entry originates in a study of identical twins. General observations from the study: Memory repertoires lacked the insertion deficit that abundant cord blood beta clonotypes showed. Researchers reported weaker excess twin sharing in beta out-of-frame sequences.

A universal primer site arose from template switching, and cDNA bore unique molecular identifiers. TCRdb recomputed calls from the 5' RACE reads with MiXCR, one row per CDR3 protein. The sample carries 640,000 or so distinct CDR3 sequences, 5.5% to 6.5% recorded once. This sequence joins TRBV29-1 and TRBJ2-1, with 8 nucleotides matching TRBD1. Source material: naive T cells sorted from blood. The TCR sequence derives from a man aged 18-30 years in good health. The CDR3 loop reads CSVTTGGNEQFF. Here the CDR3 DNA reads TGCAGCGTTACAACAGGGGGCAATGAGCAGTTCTTC.